Listed here are 18 T cell receptor beta chains from one sample, sequenced in a study of T cells in localized non-small cell lung cancer. Data came from immunoSEQ multiplex PCR; TCRdb stores just in-frame clones and leaves some out. The sample has tens of thousands of clones, about 90% seen once; the top ten hold 20% to 25%. This sample comprised peripheral blood, obtained before any cancer treatment. The receptors derive from a male donor at least 60 years old with stage III squamous cell lung carcinoma.

The rearrangement joins TRBV7-8 to TRBJ1-1, with 7 bases lining up with TRBD1. J was trimmed by 1 base and V by 2 bases; bases with no gene match: 1. CDR3 size: 14 residues. The V gene's germline CDR1 is SGHVS and CDR2 FQNEAQ. The CDR3 DNA reads as TGTGCCAGCAGCTTACGACAGGGGAACACTGAAGCTTTCTTT. It encodes CASSLRQGNTEAFF.

The rearrangement joins TRBV18 to TRBJ2-7; D unclear. The CDR3 sequence is 13 residues long. Looked up from germline, CDR1 is KGHSH and CDR2 is LQKENI. The V gene lost 2 bases and the J gene lost 4 bases, with 9 bases spanning the gap. The CDR3 sequence is CASSPSPVYEQYV. The CDR3 nucleotides read TGTGCCAGCTCACCATCCCCAGTATACGAGCAGTACGTC.

The V and J genes are TRBV4-2 and TRBJ2-3; 9 bases are a match to TRBD1. The CDR3 is 15 residues long. The germline V gene has CDR1 LGHNA and CDR2 YNFKEQ. V gave up 7 bases and J gave up 5 bases; unmatched junction bases: 10. The CDR3 region is CASTSGTGNEDTQYF. CDR3 nucleotide sequence: TGTGCCAGCACCAGCGGGACAGGGAATGAAGATACGCAGTATTTT.

The J gene is TRBJ1-3, the V gene TRBV27; D is unclear. V was clipped by 3 bases and J by 4 bases, with 7 bases between them. The CDR3 is 13 amino acids. The V gene's germline CDR1 is MNHEY and CDR2 SMNVEV (reference sequence). The DNA of the CDR3 is TGTGCCAGCAGTTTTACAGACGGAAACACCATATATTTT. Protein sequence: CASSFTDGNTIYF.

V gene TRBV19 combines with J gene TRBJ1-3; D unresolved. The CDR3 length is 15 residues. Trimming took 6 bases from V and 0 from J, leaving 12 bases between them. CDR1 and CDR2 from the germline V gene are LNHDA and SQIVND (reference sequence). CDR3 nucleotide sequence: TGTGCCAGTAGCCCGGACTCGTACTCTGGAAACACCATATATTTT. It yields the protein CASSPDSYSGNTIYF.

V and J are TRBV7-3 and TRBJ2-2, with D hard to call. The CDR3 has 13 amino acids. V dropped 3 bases and J dropped 2 bases, with 4 bases sitting between them. Germline V gene lookup returns CDR1 SGHTA and CDR2 FQGTGA. The CDR3 loop reads CASSFTNTGELFF. In nucleotides, the CDR3 is TGTGCCAGCAGCTTTACTAACACCGGGGAGCTGTTTTTT.

This chain connects TRBV4-3 to TRBJ2-5; the D gene is possibly TRBD2 (6 bases). V was shortened by 1 base and J by 0 bases, with 12 bases between the two germline ends. CDR3 length: 16 residues. Germline CDR1 and CDR2: LGHNA and YSLEER. As DNA, the CDR3 is TGCGCCAGCAGCCAAGGGTTAGCGGCGAACCAAGAGACCCAGTACTTC. It is translated as CASSQGLAANQETQYF.

The chain has TRBV6-5 and TRBJ2-2, with 7 bases lining up with TRBD2. CDR1 is MNHEY, CDR2 SVGAGI, per germline. Trimming removed 2 bases from V and 1 base from J; junction bases left unmatched: 1. CDR3 length: 15 amino acids. The CDR3 DNA is TGTGCCAGCAGTTACAAGCGGGGGAACACCGGGGAGCTGTTTTTT. Its translation is CASSYKRGNTGELFF.

The V gene is TRBV30, the J gene TRBJ1-5; possible D gene TRBD1, 5 bases. Trimming shortened V by 0 bases and J by 2 bases, and 14 bases separated the two germline ends. The CDR3 is made up of 16 amino acids. CDR1 is GTSNPN, CDR2 SVGIG, per germline (reference sequence). This CDR3 reads CAWSVGAVKGNQPQHF. The CDR3 DNA sequence: TGTGCCTGGAGTGTAGGGGCTGTTAAGGGCAATCAGCCCCAGCATTTT.

The genes are TRBV10-3 and TRBJ1-4, with D possibly being TRBD1 (6 bases). V lost 4 bases and J lost 7, with 13 bases in between. The CDR3 spans 14 residues. Germline V gives CDR1 ENHRY, CDR2 SYGVKD. The CDR3 DNA sequence: TGTGCCATCAGTGGAACAGGGTTACTTGAAAAACTGTTTTTT. Amino acids: CAISGTGLLEKLFF.

V and J are TRBV7-6 and TRBJ1-6; D is ambiguous. Looked up from germline, CDR1 is SGHVS and CDR2 is FNYEAQ. The germline V and J ends were trimmed by 5 bases and 15 bases, with 20 bases remaining between them. This CDR3 region has 14 residues. The CDR3: CASSPSRAGFFLHF. DNA for the CDR3: TGTGCCAGCAGCCCATCTCGTGCGGGGTTCTTCCTCCACTTT.

This rearrangement joins TRBV7-2 to TRBJ2-2; D gene ambiguous. Trimming removed 5 bases at V and 4 bases at J, with 5 bases between. Per the germline V gene, CDR1 is SGHTA and CDR2 is FQGNSA. This CDR3 region has 12 residues. CDR3 DNA: TGTGCCAGCAGCCCTAGCACCGGGGAGCTGTTTTTT. It yields the protein CASSPSTGELFF.

The chain carries TRBV7-2 and TRBJ2-7; TRBD2 aligns across 9 bases. CDR3 length: 16 amino acids. The V and J ends lost 4 bases and 5 bases, in that order; junction bases with no gene match: 12. CDR1 and CDR2 from the germline V gene are SGHTA and FQGNSA. The CDR3 DNA sequence: TGTGCCAGCAGCTCCCGGCTAGCGGGGTGGGGTAACGAGCAGTACTTC. It translates to CASSSRLAGWGNEQYF.

The rearrangement links TRBV28 to TRBJ1-4; unclear D gene. This CDR3 comprises 16 residues. Deletions cut 2 bases from V and 0 bases from J, with 10 bases between. The germline gives CDR1 MDHEN, CDR2 SYDVKM. The CDR3 reads CASSLRGPATNEKLFF. CDR3 DNA sequence: TGTGCCAGCAGTTTAAGAGGGCCCGCAACTAATGAAAAACTGTTTTTT. The full variable domain, completed using reference TRBV28 and TRBJ1-4, is DVKVTQSSRYLVKRTGEKVFLECVQDMDHENMFWYRQDPGLGLRLIYFSYDVKMKEKGDIPEGYSVSREKKERFSLILESASTNQTSMYLCASSLRGPATNEKLFFGSGTQLSVL.

The rearrangement joins TRBV7-6 to TRBJ1-5; 12 bases fit TRBD1. Germline V gene sequence: CDR1 SGHVS, CDR2 FNYEAQ. V lost 9 bases and J lost 5; bases outside the gene matches: 17. This CDR3 region has 18 residues. The CDR3 is CARPGTGGVWEGYQPQHF. In DNA, the CDR3 is TGTGCCAGACCCGGGACAGGGGGCGTTTGGGAAGGGTATCAGCCCCAGCATTTT.

The chain is built from TRBV14 and TRBJ1-6, with D unresolved. From germline, CDR1 is SGHDN and CDR2 FVKESK. This CDR3 has 15 amino acids. The V and J ends lost 4 bases and 7 bases respectively, with 14 bases between them. CDR3 coding DNA: TGTGCCAGCAGCCTAATCGGGTCTACAAATTCACCCCTCCACTTT. Translation gives CASSLIGSTNSPLHF. Full variable domain (missing parts from reference TRBV14 and TRBJ1-6): EAGVTQFPSHSVIEKGQTVTLRCDPISGHDNLYWYRRVMGKEIKFLLHFVKESKQDESGMPNNRFLAERTGGTYSTLKVQPAELEDSGVYFCASSLIGSTNSPLHFGNGTRLTVT.

The table lists this clone with a count of one. This chain uses TRBV18 with TRBJ2-1; a possible D gene is TRBD1 (6 bases). CDR3 size: 14 residues. V shed 1 base and J shed 7 bases, with 11 bases lying between them. Germline V lookup: CDR1 KGHSH, CDR2 LQKENI. CDR3 region: CASSPRKGVNEQFF. The CDR3 DNA follows: TGTGCCAGCTCACCACGGAAGGGGGTTAATGAGCAGTTCTTC. Using reference TRBV18 and TRBJ2-1 for the parts outside the CDR3, the full variable domain is NAGVMQNPRHLVRRRGQEARLRCSPMKGHSHVYWYRQLPEEGLKFMVYLQKENIIDESGMPKERFSAEFPKEGPSILRIQQVVRGDSAAYFCASSPRKGVNEQFFGPGTRLTVL.

This clone has a single count. This chain joins TRBV5-1 and TRBJ2-5, with TRBD1 identical over 10 bases. V lost 0 bases to trimming and J lost 3 bases; unmatched junction nucleotides: 5. The CDR3 totals 16 residues. The germline V gene has CDR1 SGHRS and CDR2 YFSETQ. The CDR3 coding sequence is TGCGCCAGCAGCTTGGATGTGGGGACAGGGGAAGAGACCCAGTACTTC. Protein: CASSLDVGTGEETQYF. The whole variable domain, remainder taken from reference TRBV5-1 and TRBJ2-5, is KAGVTQTPRYLIKTRGQQVTLSCSPISGHRSVSWYQQTPGQGLQFLFEYFSETQRNKGNFPGRFSGRQFSNSRSEMNVSTLELGDSALYLCASSLDVGTGEETQYFGPGTRLLVL.